The sequence of this T cell receptor (beta chain) was determined in a study of control samples from healthy donors and cancer patients. The CDR3 is made up of 14 amino acids. V was shortened by 3 bases and J by 3 bases, with 13 bases between the two germline ends. Germline V gene sequence: CDR1 SGHRS, CDR2 YFSETQ. Only in-frame clones appear in the TCRdb table, and some are missing; sequencing was by immunoSEQ multiplex PCR. The table records around 170,000 clones, more than 80% of them present only once. The receptor comes from a young man in good health. The sequenced material came from blood. The chain uses TRBV5-1 and TRBJ2-7; D might be TRBD1 (6 bases). The DNA of the CDR3 is TGCGCCAGCAGCTCAGACAGGCTAAGCTACGAGCAGTACTTC. Protein product: CASSSDRLSYEQYF.